Following are 13 T cell receptor beta chains from one sample sequenced in a study of T cells in Graves' hyperthyroidism and ophthalmopathy (dated by TCRdb to the late 2010s). Libraries were made using multiplex PCR. Sequencing instrument: Illumina HiSeq 2000. The TCR beta CDR3 regions were amplified from the RNA transcripts. The TCR CDR3 was subjected to a first round of RT-PCR using the HTBI primer set and the Qiagen OneStep RT-PCR kit. TCRdb trimmed the raw reads at Q25, called clones with MiXCR and kept productive beta chains. Identical CDR3 protein sequences are pooled into one entry, listed with their most common genes and DNA. The sample profile shows 450,000 to 650,000 distinct CDR3 sequences; 20% of them were found once. Jointly, the top ten make up approximately 26% of the sample. Material: blood. Receptors were obtained from a man in his late teens or twenties with Graves' hyperthyroidism.

This clonotype was picked up many times. This may stem from a read error, because a much larger clone lies one nucleotide away. The genes are TRBV15 and TRBJ2-4, with 8 bases identical to TRBD2. CDR3 size: 14 residues. Germline V gene sequence: CDR1 LNHNV, CDR2 YYDKDF (reference sequence). CDR3 DNA sequence: TGTGCCACCAGCGTAACCTACGGGGGGGGCATTAAGTACTTC. Translated, it gives CATSVTYGGGIKYF.

The V call is TRBV27, the J call TRBJ1-5; D uncertain. The CDR3 is 15 amino acids. The germline CDR1 and CDR2 sequences are MNHEY and SMNVEV (reference sequence). Trimming pared 0 bases from V and 4 bases from J, leaving 10 bases between. The CDR3 DNA reads TGTGCCAGCAGTTTATCGATAGGAGATAATCAGCCCCAGCATTTT. Its translation: CASSLSIGDNQPQHF.

V usage is TRBV7-8 and J usage is TRBJ2-2; D might be TRBD2 (6 bases). Germline V gives CDR1 SGHVS, CDR2 FQNEAQ. The CDR3 runs 18 residues. V was clipped by 2 bases and J by 4 bases, with 20 bases between them. Here the CDR3 DNA reads TGTGCCAGCAGCTTACGGCGGGGCGGGATATCTGGCACCGGGGAGCTGTTTTTT. Translated: CASSLRRGGISGTGELFF.

The V gene is TRBV5-1, the J gene TRBJ1-1; 7 nucleotides match TRBD1. J lost 1 base, V lost 3 bases, and 9 bases had no gene match. The CDR3 extends over 16 amino acids. Germline assignment: CDR1 SGHRS and CDR2 YFSETQ. CDR3 in DNA: TGCGCCAGCAGCTCTATTCCGGGACAGCAGAACACTGAAGCTTTCTTT. As protein: CASSSIPGQQNTEAFF.

This clonotype was observed at least ten times. V gene TRBV6-2 or TRBV6-3 combines with J gene TRBJ2-1; 10 nucleotides match TRBD1. The trim removed 7 bases at V and 4 bases at J, leaving 4 bases unmatched. Germline CDR1 is MNHEY and CDR2 is SVGEGT. The CDR3 spans 14 residues. CDR3 protein: CASNDRGPYNEQFF. The CDR3 DNA follows: TGTGCCAGCAACGACAGGGGGCCATACAATGAGCAGTTCTTC.

This clonotype was counted ten times or more. The CDR3 DNA reads TGTGCCAGCACCCTGGGACAGCTCTACACTGAAGCTTTCTTT. Residues: CASTLGQLYTEAFF. This chain connects TRBV12-3 or TRBV12-4 to TRBJ1-1, with 7 bases lining up with TRBD1. The CDR3 runs 14 residues. The V and J ends lost 7 bases and 3 bases, in that order; junction bases with no gene match: 8.

This clonotype was seen repeatedly, ten times or more. This chain joins TRBV14 and TRBJ2-7; tentatively, D is TRBD1 (6 bases). Per germline, CDR1 SGHDN and CDR2 FVKESK. The CDR3 is 13 residues long. Trimming took off 4 bases at V and 6 bases at J, with 13 bases between the two ends. The CDR3 loop is CASSRIQGSEQYF. The CDR3 region has the DNA TGTGCCAGCAGCCGTATACAGGGATCCGAGCAGTACTTC.

The gene calls are TRBV24-1 and TRBJ1-2, with 8 bases matching TRBD1. J lost 5 bases, V lost 4 bases, and 8 bases had no gene match. In germline, CDR1 is KGHDR, CDR2 SFDVKD. This CDR3 is built from 15 residues. Written as DNA, the CDR3 is TGTGCCACCAGTGACGGACAGGGATTGGATTATGGCTACACCTTC. It is translated as CATSDGQGLDYGYTF.

The table lists this clonotype with a few counts. V gene TRBV12-3 or TRBV12-4 combines with J gene TRBJ2-5; 9 positions agree with TRBD1. CDR3 length: 14 amino acids. Losses at the gene ends were 6 bases for V and 5 bases for J; bases not matched to a gene: 7. CDR3 DNA sequence: TGTGCCAGCAGACCCACAGGGGGCCGGGAGACCCAGTACTTC. Translation gives CASRPTGGRETQYF.

V and J are TRBV6-4 and TRBJ2-5; D is unclear. The V gene's germline CDR1 is MRHNA and CDR2 SNTAGT. Trimming left V 5 bases short and J 2 bases short, with 12 bases between. CDR3 length: 14 residues. The CDR3 region is CASSYAGFQETQYF. The CDR3 DNA is TGTGCCAGCAGTTACGCAGGATTTCAAGAGACCCAGTACTTC.

This clonotype showed up just a few times. With a much larger clone just one base away, this may be a read error. The chain has TRBV12-3 or TRBV12-4 and TRBJ1-1; 7 bases align to TRBD1. The CDR3 is 13 residues long. Here the CDR3 DNA reads TGTGTCAGCAAGGGACAGATGAACACTGAAGCTTTCTTT. This codes for CVSKGQMNTEAFF.

Ten or more counts support this clonotype. V is TRBV28 and J is TRBJ1-1, with D unclear. V was pared by 10 bases and J by 0 bases, with 12 bases between. The CDR3 covers 13 residues. Germline V lookup: CDR1 MDHEN, CDR2 SYDVKM. CDR3 sequence reads: CATEGRMNTEAFF. The CDR3 nucleotides are TGTGCCACCGAAGGACGCATGAACACTGAAGCTTTCTTT.

This clonotype has ten or more counts. The rearrangement links TRBV12-3 or TRBV12-4 to TRBJ1-1; D is unclear. The ends were cut back, 3 bases at V and 3 bases at J, with 8 bases in the middle. This CDR3 region has 13 residues. CDR3 bases: TGTGCCAGCAGTTTCATTGGGGACACTGAAGCTTTCTTT. Encoded protein: CASSFIGDTEAFF.